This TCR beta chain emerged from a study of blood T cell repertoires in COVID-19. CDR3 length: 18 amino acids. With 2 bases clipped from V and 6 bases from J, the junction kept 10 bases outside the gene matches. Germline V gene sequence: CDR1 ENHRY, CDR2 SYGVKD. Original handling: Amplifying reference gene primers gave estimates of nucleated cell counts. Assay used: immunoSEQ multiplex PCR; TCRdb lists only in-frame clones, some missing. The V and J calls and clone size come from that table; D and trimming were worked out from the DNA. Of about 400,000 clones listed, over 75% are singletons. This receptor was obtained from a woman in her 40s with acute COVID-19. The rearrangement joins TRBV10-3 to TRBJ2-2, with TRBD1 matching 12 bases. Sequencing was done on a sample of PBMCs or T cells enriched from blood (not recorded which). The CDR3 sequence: CAISETGQGAIYSGELFF. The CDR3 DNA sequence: TGTGCCATCAGTGAGACGGGACAGGGGGCGATTTACTCCGGGGAGCTGTTTTTT.